The sequence of this T cell receptor beta chain was determined in a study of cytomegalovirus exposure and HLA in healthy donors. The CDR3 is 15 amino acids. Trimming cost V 6 bases and J 2 bases; bases outside gene matches: 7. CDR1 LNHDA and CDR2 SQIVND come from the germline V gene (reference sequence). Points on this clone: Its target is unknown.

Study-level results: V segments that were indistinguishable, TRBV6-2 and TRBV6-3 among them, were omitted from analysis. Reports described diagnosis of cytomegalovirus status by the classifier as highly specific and sensitive.

Primers for the PCR totalled 60 Vbeta and 13 Jbeta. The data were produced by immunoSEQ multiplex PCR, yet TCRdb's version contains in-frame clones alone and is incomplete. The repertoire has 120,000 or so clones, more than 70% of them found once; the top ten carry about 16%. The V call is TRBV19, the J call TRBJ2-7; 10 nucleotides agree with TRBD1. The sample consisted of PBMCs. The TCR comes from a man aged 45-65 years in good health and CMV-seropositive. CDR3 sequence: CASRQAGTGAYEQYF. The CDR3 nucleotides read TGTGCCAGTAGGCAAGCCGGGACAGGGGCCTACGAGCAGTACTTC.